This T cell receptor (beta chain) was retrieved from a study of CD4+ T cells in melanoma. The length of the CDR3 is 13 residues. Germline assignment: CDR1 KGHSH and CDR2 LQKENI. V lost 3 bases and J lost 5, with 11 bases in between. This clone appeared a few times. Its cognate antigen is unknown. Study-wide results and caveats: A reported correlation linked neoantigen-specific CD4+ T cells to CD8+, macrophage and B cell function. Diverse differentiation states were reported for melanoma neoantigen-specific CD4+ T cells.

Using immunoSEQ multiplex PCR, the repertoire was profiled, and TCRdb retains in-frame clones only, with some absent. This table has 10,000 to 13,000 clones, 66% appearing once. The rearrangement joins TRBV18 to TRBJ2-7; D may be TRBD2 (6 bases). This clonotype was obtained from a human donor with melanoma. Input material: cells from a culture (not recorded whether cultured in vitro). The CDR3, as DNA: TGTGCCAGCTCACCCCCGGGGGTCAACGAGCAGTACTTC. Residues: CASSPPGVNEQYF.